This entry is about one T cell receptor (beta chain). Its target is unknown. Germline-derived CDR1 and CDR2 are LNHDA and SQIVND (reference sequence). With 4 bases removed from V and 5 bases from J, the gap between germline ends came to 12 bases. CDR3 length equals 13 residues. This record comes from a study of shared clonotypes between healthy human individuals. Findings and caveats of the study: Memory subsets generally showed smaller estimated richness than naive subsets did.

The assay was immunoSEQ multiplex PCR, and TCRdb's table has in-frame clones only and misses some. The data contain roughly 640,000 clones, over 65% of them singletons. The chain recombines TRBV19 with TRBJ2-7; no clear D. The receptor was isolated from a woman aged 30 to 39 in good health. Sequencing was performed on memory CD4+ T cells sorted from blood. Subset defined: CD45RA-negative fraction. The CDR3: CASSSGSRNEQYF. The CDR3 DNA sequence: TGTGCCAGTAGTAGTGGCAGCAGGAACGAGCAGTACTTC.